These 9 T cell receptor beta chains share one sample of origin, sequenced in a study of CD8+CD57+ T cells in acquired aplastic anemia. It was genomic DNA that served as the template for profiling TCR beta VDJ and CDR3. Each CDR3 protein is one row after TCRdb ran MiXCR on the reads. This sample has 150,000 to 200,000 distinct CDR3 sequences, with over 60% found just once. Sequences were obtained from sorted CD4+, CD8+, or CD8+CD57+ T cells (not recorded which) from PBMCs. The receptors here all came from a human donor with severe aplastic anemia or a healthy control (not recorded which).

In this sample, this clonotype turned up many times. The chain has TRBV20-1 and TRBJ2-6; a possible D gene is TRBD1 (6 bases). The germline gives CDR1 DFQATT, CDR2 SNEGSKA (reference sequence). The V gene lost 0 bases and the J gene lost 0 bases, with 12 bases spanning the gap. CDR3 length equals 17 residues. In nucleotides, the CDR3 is TGCAGTGCTAGAGAAGGACAGCCCTACTCTGGGGCCAACGTCCTGACTTTC. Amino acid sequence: CSAREGQPYSGANVLTF.

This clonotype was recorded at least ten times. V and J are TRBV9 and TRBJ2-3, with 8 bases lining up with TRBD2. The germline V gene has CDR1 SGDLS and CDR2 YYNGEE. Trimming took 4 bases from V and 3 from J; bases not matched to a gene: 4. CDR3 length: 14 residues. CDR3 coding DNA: TGTGCCAGCAGCACAACGGGGGGGACAGATACGCAGTATTTT. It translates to CASSTTGGTDTQYF.

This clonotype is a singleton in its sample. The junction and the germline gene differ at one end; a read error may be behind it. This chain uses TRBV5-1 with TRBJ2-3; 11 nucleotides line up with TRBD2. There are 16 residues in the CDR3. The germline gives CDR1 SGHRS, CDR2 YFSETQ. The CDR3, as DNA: TGTGCCAGCAGCTTGGGACTAGCGGACTCCACGGATACGCAGTATTTT. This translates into CASSLGLADSTDTQYF.

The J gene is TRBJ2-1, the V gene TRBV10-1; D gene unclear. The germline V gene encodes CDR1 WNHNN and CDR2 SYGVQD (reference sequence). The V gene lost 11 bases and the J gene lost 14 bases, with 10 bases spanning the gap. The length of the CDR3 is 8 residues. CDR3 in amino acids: CAGPPKFF. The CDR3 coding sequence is TGCGCCGGGCCCCCGAAGTTCTTC.

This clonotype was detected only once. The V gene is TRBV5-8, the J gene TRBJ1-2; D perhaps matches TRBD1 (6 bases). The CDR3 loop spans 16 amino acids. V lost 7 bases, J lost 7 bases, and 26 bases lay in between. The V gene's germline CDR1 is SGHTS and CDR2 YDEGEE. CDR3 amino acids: CASSTWGVQGRFGYTF. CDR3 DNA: TGTGCCAGCTCAACCTGGGGGGTGCAGGGGAGGTTTGGCTACACCTTC.

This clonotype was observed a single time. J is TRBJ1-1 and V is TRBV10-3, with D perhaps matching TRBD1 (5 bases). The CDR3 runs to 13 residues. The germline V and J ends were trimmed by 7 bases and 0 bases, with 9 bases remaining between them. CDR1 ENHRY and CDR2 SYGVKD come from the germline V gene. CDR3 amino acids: CAINSGMNTEAFF. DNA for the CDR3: TGTGCCATCAATTCAGGGATGAACACTGAAGCTTTCTTT.

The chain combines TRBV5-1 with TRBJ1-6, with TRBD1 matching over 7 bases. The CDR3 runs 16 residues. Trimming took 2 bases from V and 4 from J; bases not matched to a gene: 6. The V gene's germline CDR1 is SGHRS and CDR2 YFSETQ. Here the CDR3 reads CASSLGPGQYNSPLHF. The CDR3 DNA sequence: TGCGCCAGCAGCTTAGGTCCGGGACAGTATAATTCACCCCTCCACTTT.

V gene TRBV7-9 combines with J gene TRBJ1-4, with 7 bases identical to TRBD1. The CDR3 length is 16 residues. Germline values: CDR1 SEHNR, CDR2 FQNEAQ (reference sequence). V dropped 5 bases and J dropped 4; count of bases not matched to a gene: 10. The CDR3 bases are TGTGCCAGCAGCCCATTCCGACAGGGTGGTAATGAAAAACTGTTTTTT. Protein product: CASSPFRQGGNEKLFF. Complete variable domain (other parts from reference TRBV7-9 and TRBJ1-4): DTGVSQNPRHKITKRGQNVTFRCDPISEHNRLYWYRQTLGQGPEFLTYFQNEAQLEKSRLLSDRFSAERPKGSFSTLEIQRTEQGDSAMYLCASSPFRQGGNEKLFFGSGTQLSVL.

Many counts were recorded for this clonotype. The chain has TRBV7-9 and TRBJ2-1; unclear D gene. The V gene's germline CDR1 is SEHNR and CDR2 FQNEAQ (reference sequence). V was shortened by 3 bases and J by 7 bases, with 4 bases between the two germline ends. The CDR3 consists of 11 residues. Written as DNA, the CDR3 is TGTGCCAGCAGCTTGCTTAATGAGCAGTTCTTC. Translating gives CASSLLNEQFF.